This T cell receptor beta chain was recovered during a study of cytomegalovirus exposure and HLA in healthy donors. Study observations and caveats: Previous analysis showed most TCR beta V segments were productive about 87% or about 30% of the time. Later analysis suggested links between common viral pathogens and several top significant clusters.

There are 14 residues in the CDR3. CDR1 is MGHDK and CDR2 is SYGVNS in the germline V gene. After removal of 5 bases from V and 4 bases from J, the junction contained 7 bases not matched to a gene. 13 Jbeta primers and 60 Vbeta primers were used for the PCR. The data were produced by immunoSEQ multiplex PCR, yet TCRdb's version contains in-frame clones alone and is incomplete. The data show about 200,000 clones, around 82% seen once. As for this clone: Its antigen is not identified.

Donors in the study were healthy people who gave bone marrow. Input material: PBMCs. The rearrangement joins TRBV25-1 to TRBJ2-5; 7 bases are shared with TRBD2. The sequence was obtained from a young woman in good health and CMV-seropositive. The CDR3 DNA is TGTGCCAGCAGTTTCCCCGGGGGGAGAGAGACCCAGTACTTC. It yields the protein CASSFPGGRETQYF.